This TCR beta chain was sequenced for a study of radiotherapy plus CTLA-4 blockade in lung cancer. Method: immunoSEQ multiplex PCR; TCRdb's copy keeps in-frame clones and lacks some. The data show 45,000 to 55,000 clones, around four fifths seen once. With 0 bases clipped from V and 2 bases from J, the junction kept 3 bases outside the gene matches. CDR1 LNHNV and CDR2 YYDKDF come from the germline V gene (reference sequence). The CDR3 is 16 residues long. The receptor comes from a human donor with non-small cell lung cancer who had a partial response to radiotherapy plus ipilimumab. The rearrangement joins TRBV15 to TRBJ2-7; the match to TRBD2 covers 11 bases. The sequencing used peripheral blood, collected from a patient treated with radiotherapy plus ipilimumab. This CDR3 is CATSRDLAGGTYEQYF. The CDR3 coding sequence is TGTGCCACCAGCAGAGATTTAGCGGGGGGGACCTACGAGCAGTACTTC.